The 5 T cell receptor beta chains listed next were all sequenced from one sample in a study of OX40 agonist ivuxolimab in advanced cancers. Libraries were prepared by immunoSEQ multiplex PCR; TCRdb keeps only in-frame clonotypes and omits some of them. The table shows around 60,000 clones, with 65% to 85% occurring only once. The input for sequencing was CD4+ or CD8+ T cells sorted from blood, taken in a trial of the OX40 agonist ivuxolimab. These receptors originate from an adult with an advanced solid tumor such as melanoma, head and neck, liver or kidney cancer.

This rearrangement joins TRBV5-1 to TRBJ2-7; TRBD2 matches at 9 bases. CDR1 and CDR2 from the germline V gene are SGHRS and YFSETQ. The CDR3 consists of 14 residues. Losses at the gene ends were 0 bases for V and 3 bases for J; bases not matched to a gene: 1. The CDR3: CASSLELAGYEQYF. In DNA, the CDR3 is TGCGCCAGCAGCTTGGAACTAGCGGGCTACGAGCAGTACTTC.

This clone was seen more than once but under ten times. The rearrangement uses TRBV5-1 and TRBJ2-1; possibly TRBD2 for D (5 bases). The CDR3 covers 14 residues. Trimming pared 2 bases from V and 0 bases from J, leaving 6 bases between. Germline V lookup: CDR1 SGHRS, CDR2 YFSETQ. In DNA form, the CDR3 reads TGCGCCAGCAGCTTAGCGGTCTCCTACAATGAGCAGTTCTTC. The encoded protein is CASSLAVSYNEQFF.

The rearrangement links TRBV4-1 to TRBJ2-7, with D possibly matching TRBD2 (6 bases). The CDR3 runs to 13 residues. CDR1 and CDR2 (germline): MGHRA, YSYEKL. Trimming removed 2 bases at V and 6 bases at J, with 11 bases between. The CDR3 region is CASSQLGAGEQYF. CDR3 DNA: TGCGCCAGCAGCCAACTAGGAGCGGGCGAGCAGTACTTC.

Here the CDR3 DNA reads TGCGCCAGCAGCCAAGCGGCGGGACTATCCTACAATGAGCAGTTCTTC. Its translation: CASSQAAGLSYNEQFF. V and J are TRBV4-1 and TRBJ2-1; 7 nucleotides line up with TRBD2. Per germline, CDR1 MGHRA and CDR2 YSYEKL. V trimming: 1 base; J trimming: 1 base; junction bases outside the gene matches: 4. The CDR3 has 16 residues.

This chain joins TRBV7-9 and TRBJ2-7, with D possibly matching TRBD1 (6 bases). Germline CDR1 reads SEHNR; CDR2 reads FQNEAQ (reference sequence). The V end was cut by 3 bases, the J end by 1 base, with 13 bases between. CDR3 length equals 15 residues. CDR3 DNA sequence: TGTGCCAGCAGCTTGACGGGACACCCATCCTACGAGCAGTACTTC. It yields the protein CASSLTGHPSYEQYF.